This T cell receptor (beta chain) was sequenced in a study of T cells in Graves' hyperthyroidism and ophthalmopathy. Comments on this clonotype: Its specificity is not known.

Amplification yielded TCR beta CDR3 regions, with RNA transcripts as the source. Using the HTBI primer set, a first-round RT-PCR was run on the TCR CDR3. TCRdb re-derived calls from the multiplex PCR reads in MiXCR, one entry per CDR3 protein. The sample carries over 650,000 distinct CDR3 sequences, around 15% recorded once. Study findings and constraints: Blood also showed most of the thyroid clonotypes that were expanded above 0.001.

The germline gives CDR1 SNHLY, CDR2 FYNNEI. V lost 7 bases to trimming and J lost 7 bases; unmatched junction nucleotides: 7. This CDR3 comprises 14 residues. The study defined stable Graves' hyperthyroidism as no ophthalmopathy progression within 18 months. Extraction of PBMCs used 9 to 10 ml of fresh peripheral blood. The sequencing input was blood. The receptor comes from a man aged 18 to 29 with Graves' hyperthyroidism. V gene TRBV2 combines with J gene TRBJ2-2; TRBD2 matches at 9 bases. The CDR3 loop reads CASIVQREVGELFF. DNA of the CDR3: TGTGCCAGCATTGTTCAGCGGGAGGTCGGGGAGCTGTTTTTT. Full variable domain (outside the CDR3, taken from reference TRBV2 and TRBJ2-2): EPEVTQTPSHQVTQMGQEVILRCVPISNHLYFYWYRQILGQKVEFLVSFYNNEISEKSEIFDDQFSVERPDGSNFTLKIRSTKLEDSAMYFCASIVQREVGELFFGEGSRLTVL.